Sequencing of this T cell receptor beta chain was carried out in a study of yellow fever vaccine responses in identical twins. MiXCR was run by TCRdb on the RT-PCR reads, yielding one entry per CDR3 protein. This sample has around 7,700 distinct CDR3 sequences; approximately 86% occur once, and the top ten carry roughly 1.2%. Germline lookup yields CDR1 DFQATT and CDR2 SNEGSKA (reference sequence). The CDR3 is 12 residues long. Trimming removed 2 bases from V and 5 bases from J, with 9 bases in between. The rearrangement joins TRBV20-1 to TRBJ2-5, with D tentatively TRBD2 (6 bases). This clonotype was sampled from a woman in her late teens or twenties who received the yellow fever vaccine. The sample was T cells from blood (PBMCs), unsorted or a sorted subset (not recorded which), taken before or after yellow fever vaccination (not recorded which). This CDR3 reads CSARPLAETQYF. The CDR3 DNA follows: TGCAGTGCTAGACCCCTAGCGGAGACCCAGTACTTC.